This TCR beta chain was observed in a study of blood T cell repertoires in COVID-19. Original handling: Estimates of nucleated cell counts were drawn from the amplification of reference gene primers. The repertoire was sequenced with immunoSEQ multiplex PCR; TCRdb's copy has only in-frame clones and lacks some. That table furnishes V, J and clone size, whereas the DNA furnished D and trimming. This table has under 250,000 clones, around 83% appearing once. Trimming left V 1 base short and J 2 bases short, with 22 bases between. Per germline, CDR1 SEHNR and CDR2 FQNEAQ (reference sequence). The CDR3 has 19 amino acids.

The chain couples TRBV7-9 to TRBJ2-3, with a tentative D call TRBD2 (6 bases). The sequence was collected from a woman between 40 and 50 years old with acute COVID-19. The sample consisted of PBMCs or T cells enriched from blood (not recorded which). The chain's CDR3 is CASSLDFMSREYVTDTQYF. CDR3 coding DNA: TGTGCCAGCAGCTTAGACTTCATGTCCCGGGAGTATGTCACAGATACGCAGTATTTT.